The 28 T cell receptor beta chains presented below share a single source sample, sequenced in a study of blood T cell repertoires in COVID-19. TCRdb's copy holds only in-frame clones and misses some; the assay was immunoSEQ multiplex PCR. The data show fewer than 80,000 clones, approximately 86% seen once. The specimen was peripheral blood. All receptors come from a man aged 65-85 years with acute or convalescent COVID-19.

The chain has TRBV11-2 and TRBJ2-2, with TRBD2 matching 8 bases. Germline V gives CDR1 SGHAT, CDR2 FQNNGV. This CDR3 contains 16 residues. The junction had 5 bases not matched to a gene; V was cut back by 1 base and J by 4 bases. Here the CDR3 DNA reads TGTGCCAGCAGCTTAGGAGACGGGGGGGCCACCGGGGAGCTGTTTTTT. Translating it yields CASSLGDGGATGELFF.

J is TRBJ1-1 and V is TRBV6-5; 7 bases are a match to TRBD1. The V gene end was trimmed by 0 bases and the J gene end by 5 bases; junction bases not matched to a gene: 9. CDR1 MNHEY and CDR2 SVGAGI come from the germline V gene. The length of the CDR3 is 16 residues. CDR3 nucleotide sequence: TGTGCCAGCAGTTACTCGGTTAGGGGGCTCAGGACTGAAGCTTTCTTT. This sequence encodes CASSYSVRGLRTEAFF.

This chain connects TRBV2 to TRBJ2-2, with D perhaps matching TRBD1 (6 bases). The V and J ends lost 4 bases and 5 bases respectively, with 14 bases between them. Germline CDR1 and CDR2: SNHLY and FYNNEI. This CDR3 comprises 15 residues. CDR3 amino acids: CASSGLNRDTGELFF. The CDR3 bases are TGTGCCAGCAGTGGATTGAACAGGGATACCGGGGAGCTGTTTTTT.

This clone was counted a single time. The J gene is TRBJ2-1, the V gene TRBV6-1, with 8 bases that match TRBD1. The CDR3 loop spans 19 amino acids. CDR1 is MNHNS, CDR2 SASEGT, per germline. After removal of 2 bases from V and 2 bases from J, the junction contained 14 bases not matched to a gene. The CDR3 DNA follows: TGTGCCAGCAGTGAATACTCTGGGACAGGTATAATCCCCTACAATGAGCAGTTCTTC. Residues: CASSEYSGTGIIPYNEQFF.

The V and J genes are TRBV5-6 and TRBJ1-2; TRBD1 aligns across 9 bases. The CDR3 spans 14 residues. The junction had 1 base not matched to a gene; V was cut back by 2 bases and J by 2 bases. Germline lookup yields CDR1 SGHDT and CDR2 YYEEEE. The CDR3 sequence: CASSFGTGNYGYTF. For the CDR3, the DNA is TGTGCCAGCAGCTTCGGGACAGGGAACTATGGCTACACCTTC.

This chain links TRBV9 with TRBJ1-5; 7 bases line up with TRBD1. The junction had 11 bases not matched to a gene; V was cut back by 0 bases and J by 5 bases. The CDR3 runs 17 residues. Looked up from germline, CDR1 is SGDLS and CDR2 is YYNGEE. CDR3 amino acids: CASSVDYRPTGDQPQHF. In nucleotides, the CDR3 is TGTGCCAGCAGCGTAGATTACCGGCCCACAGGGGATCAGCCCCAGCATTTT.

The gene calls are TRBV10-3 and TRBJ2-5; TRBD1 is a possible D gene (5 bases). Trimming took off 3 bases at V and 4 bases at J, with 18 bases between the two ends. This CDR3 has 16 residues. Germline V lookup: CDR1 ENHRY, CDR2 SYGVKD. The CDR3 region is CAISDPTGPTRETQYF. The CDR3 nucleotides are TGTGCCATCAGTGACCCCACAGGCCCTACGAGAGAGACCCAGTACTTC.

J is TRBJ2-2 and V is TRBV14; D not resolved. Trimming removed 4 bases from V and 4 bases from J, with 7 bases in between. Per germline, CDR1 SGHDN and CDR2 FVKESK. The CDR3 spans 13 residues. The CDR3 spells CASSPRSTGELFF. DNA of the CDR3: TGTGCCAGCAGCCCTCGTAGCACCGGGGAGCTGTTTTTT.

The chain joins TRBV6-1 to TRBJ2-1; D is perhaps TRBD2 (5 bases). The V gene lost 3 bases and the J gene lost 4 bases, with 19 bases spanning the gap. The CDR3 runs 17 residues. The V gene's germline CDR1 is MNHNS and CDR2 SASEGT. The DNA of the CDR3 is TGTGCCAGCAGTGATCATCGCGGGCCCCCTACTTACAATGAGCAGTTCTTC. It translates to CASSDHRGPPTYNEQFF.

The chain joins TRBV27 to TRBJ2-7; TRBD2 is a possible D gene (6 bases). The germline V and J ends were trimmed by 5 bases and 5 bases, with 13 bases remaining between them. This CDR3 is built from 13 residues. In germline, CDR1 is MNHEY, CDR2 SMNVEV (reference sequence). The CDR3 here is CASSRREIDEQYF. The CDR3 DNA sequence: TGTGCCAGCAGTCGTCGGGAGATCGACGAGCAGTACTTC.

The table lists this clone with a count of one. The chain combines TRBV25-1 with TRBJ1-2, with D perhaps TRBD1 (6 bases). The germline V and J ends were trimmed by 2 bases and 5 bases, with 15 bases remaining between them. Germline CDR1 reads MGHDK; CDR2 reads SYGVNS. This CDR3 is built from 15 residues. CDR3 region: CASSERGGTRYGYTF. The CDR3 DNA sequence: TGTGCCAGCAGTGAAAGGGGGGGGACACGTTATGGCTACACCTTC.

V gene TRBV28 combines with J gene TRBJ1-4; a weak D match, TRBD1 (5 bases). The V gene's germline CDR1 is MDHEN and CDR2 SYDVKM. The CDR3 runs to 16 residues. Trimming removed 6 bases from V and 8 bases from J, with 22 bases in between. The CDR3 DNA reads as TGTGCCAGCAGCTCAGGCGGTTTCGGGGGGAGGGAAAAACTGTTTTTT. Translating it yields CASSSGGFGGREKLFF.

This sequence joins TRBV7-8 and TRBJ2-7; 7 nucleotides agree with TRBD2. Germline CDR1 reads SGHVS; CDR2 reads FQNEAQ. The CDR3 length is 14 residues. V trimming: 5 bases; J trimming: 3 bases; junction bases outside the gene matches: 7. The CDR3 is CASSLGAGVYEQYF. CDR3 DNA: TGTGCCAGCAGCCTCGGGGCGGGGGTCTACGAGCAGTACTTC. The full variable domain, completed using reference TRBV7-8 and TRBJ2-7, is GAGVSQSPRYKVAKRGQDVALRCDPISGHVSLFWYQQALGQGPEFLTYFQNEAQLDKSGLPSDRFFAERPEGSVSTLKIQRTQQEDSAVYLCASSLGAGVYEQYFGPGTRLTVT.

The chain links TRBV20-1 to TRBJ2-7; D is uncertain. This CDR3 has 12 amino acids. The V gene's germline CDR1 is DFQATT and CDR2 SNEGSKA (reference sequence). Trimming left V 3 bases short and J 0 bases short, with 6 bases between. This CDR3 reads CSASDGSYEQYF. The CDR3 region has the DNA TGCAGTGCTAGTGACGGCTCCTACGAGCAGTACTTC.

The genes are TRBV5-1 and TRBJ2-5; TRBD2 matches 7 bases. Germline lookup yields CDR1 SGHRS and CDR2 YFSETQ. The V and J ends lost 4 bases and 5 bases, in that order; junction bases with no gene match: 8. This CDR3 comprises 14 residues. The CDR3 sequence: CASSGGLPGETQYF. The CDR3, as DNA: TGCGCCAGCAGCGGGGGACTACCAGGGGAGACCCAGTACTTC.

The chain combines TRBV3-1 (or the pseudogene TRBV3-2) with TRBJ1-1, with D unresolved. Per the germline V gene, CDR1 is LGHDT and CDR2 is YNNKEL (reference sequence). The CDR3 sequence is 11 residues long. V gave up 3 bases and J gave up 7 bases, with 6 bases separating them. The CDR3, as DNA: TGTGCCAGCAGCCAGAGGAGTGAAGCTTTCTTT. This codes for CASSQRSEAFF.

The V call is TRBV5-5, the J call TRBJ1-4; D is uncertain. The germline gives CDR1 SGHKS, CDR2 YYEKEE (reference sequence). V lost 6 bases, J lost 0 bases, and 9 bases lay in between. The CDR3 extends over 14 amino acids. CDR3 amino acids: CASTPPATNEKLFF. CDR3 sequence (DNA): TGTGCCAGCACTCCCCCTGCAACTAATGAAAAACTGTTTTTT.

The genes are TRBV6-6 and TRBJ2-7; D might be TRBD1 (6 bases). Germline V gene data show CDR1 as MNHNY and CDR2 as SVGAGI (reference sequence). The CDR3 totals 13 residues. With 6 bases removed from V and 3 bases from J, the gap between germline ends came to 12 bases. CDR3 sequence: CASSKDRNYEQYF. In DNA, the CDR3 is TGTGCCAGCAGCAAGGACAGAAACTACGAGCAGTACTTC.

The CDR3 region is CASSLKGQDMGGYTF. CDR3 in DNA: TGTGCCAGCAGCTTAAAGGGACAGGACATGGGGGGCTACACCTTC. The rearrangement uses TRBV7-9 and TRBJ1-2; 8 bases are shared with TRBD1. The ends lost 2 bases at V and 8 bases at J; junction bases unmatched: 10. CDR3 length: 15 residues. The V gene's germline CDR1 is SEHNR and CDR2 FQNEAQ (reference sequence).

Here the CDR3 reads CASSPTSRETQYF. The CDR3, as DNA: TGTGCCAGCAGTCCTACTAGCAGGGAGACCCAGTACTTC. V is TRBV6-5 and J is TRBJ2-5; tentatively, D is TRBD2 (6 bases). Germline V gives CDR1 MNHEY, CDR2 SVGAGI. With 5 bases removed from V and 5 bases from J, the gap between germline ends came to 12 bases. The CDR3 runs to 13 residues.

The chain uses TRBV5-1 and TRBJ2-7; TRBD1 might be the D (5 bases). Trimming pared 0 bases from V and 3 bases from J, leaving 10 bases between. This CDR3 has 14 amino acids. Germline values: CDR1 SGHRS, CDR2 YFSETQ. For the CDR3, the DNA is TGCGCCAGCAGCTTGGGACAGCGAAACTACGAGCAGTACTTC. Translating it yields CASSLGQRNYEQYF.

The V call is TRBV4-2, the J call TRBJ2-2; the D gene is possibly TRBD2 (6 bases). The CDR3 has 17 amino acids. CDR1 is LGHNA and CDR2 is YNFKEQ in the germline V gene. Trimming left V 8 bases short and J 5 bases short, with 24 bases between. As DNA, the CDR3 is TGTGCCAGCCCCATAGCGGCCCCTCCCCCGCGAACCGGGGAGCTGTTTTTT. As protein: CASPIAAPPPRTGELFF.

The chain couples TRBV19 to TRBJ2-3; TRBD1 matches at 9 bases. The ends lost 7 bases at V and 3 bases at J; junction bases unmatched: 5. This CDR3 is 14 amino acids long. Germline CDR1 LNHDA, CDR2 SQIVND (reference sequence). The CDR3 coding sequence is TGTGCCAGTAAAGACAGGGGGTTGACAGATACGCAGTATTTT. Protein: CASKDRGLTDTQYF.

The rearrangement uses TRBV5-1 and TRBJ1-3; TRBD1 matches at 7 bases. Germline loops: CDR1 SGHRS, CDR2 YFSETQ. The V gene end was trimmed by 3 bases and the J gene end by 6 bases; junction bases not matched to a gene: 3. This CDR3 region has 13 residues. CDR3 sequence (DNA): TGCGCCAGCAGCTCAGGACAGGAAAACACCATATATTTT. This gives the protein CASSSGQENTIYF.

This rearrangement joins TRBV11-3 to TRBJ2-2; D call uncertain. This CDR3 contains 13 residues. Per germline, CDR1 SGHNT and CDR2 YENEEA. V was shortened by 1 base and J by 7 bases, with 7 bases between the two germline ends. CDR3 nucleotides: TGTGCCAGCAGCTTAGGGGCAGACGGGGAGCTGTTTTTT. Amino acids: CASSLGADGELFF.

This chain connects TRBV18 to TRBJ1-1, with a weak D call TRBD1 (5 bases). Trimming cost V 3 bases and J 1 base, with 18 bases left between them. Germline V gene sequence: CDR1 KGHSH, CDR2 LQKENI. This CDR3 contains 17 residues. CDR3 coding DNA: TGTGCCAGCTCACCGGGCGTAGGGGCGCGTAGGAACACTGAAGCTTTCTTT. This translates into CASSPGVGARRNTEAFF.

The chain has TRBV4-2 and TRBJ2-1; no definite D call. Trimming stripped 0 bases from V and 4 bases from J, with 10 bases between. The CDR3 runs to 15 residues. CDR1 and CDR2 (germline): LGHNA, YNFKEQ. CDR3 sequence reads: CASSQEERGYNEQFF. The CDR3 coding sequence is TGTGCCAGCAGCCAAGAGGAGCGCGGATACAATGAGCAGTTCTTC.

In its sample, this clone was seen a few times. The chain carries TRBV19 and TRBJ1-2; D might be TRBD1 (5 bases). The CDR3 runs 12 residues. The V gene's germline CDR1 is LNHDA and CDR2 SQIVND (reference sequence). Trimming pared 6 bases from V and 8 bases from J, leaving 13 bases between. CDR3 DNA sequence: TGTGCCAGTAGAAGGGTCCAGGGCGGCTACACCTTC. Its translation is CASRRVQGGYTF.